This TCR beta chain was retrieved from a study of CD8 T cells in Susac syndrome. High-throughput TCR beta sequencing covered peripheral CD8+ and CD4+ T cells. Stable or active relapsing-remitting multiple sclerosis, untreated and meeting revised McDonald criteria, defined the controls. Looked up from germline, CDR1 is MNHNY and CDR2 is SVGAGI (reference sequence). Trimming shortened V by 5 bases and J by 0 bases, and 10 bases separated the two germline ends. The CDR3 spans 14 residues. Random hexamers were used to reverse transcribe an amount of about 0.5 to 1 ug RNA. By means of immunoSEQ multiplex PCR, TCR beta CDR3 spanning 54 Vbeta and 13 Jbeta underwent amplification. Via MiXCR, TCRdb re-called the immunoSEQ multiplex PCR reads, giving one row per CDR3 protein. The sample consists of 95,000 to 150,000 distinct CDR3 sequences, approximately 95% of them appearing once.

The gene calls are TRBV6-6 and TRBJ1-1; perhaps TRBD1 as D (5 bases). Sequencing was done on a sample of CD8+ T cells from PBMCs. The receptor was derived from a human donor with multiple sclerosis. CDR3 residues: CASSLTEMNTEAFF. DNA of the CDR3: TGTGCCAGCAGTCTGACAGAAATGAACACTGAAGCTTTCTTT.